This TCR beta chain was documented in a study of T cell changes during pregnancy in multiple sclerosis. The table came from immunoSEQ multiplex PCR; TCRdb's copy has only in-frame clones and leaves some out. The sample contains roughly 83,000 clones, 90% to 95% of which appear only once. Germline V gene lookup returns CDR1 LGHNA and CDR2 YSLEER. This CDR3 has 15 amino acids. The V gene end was trimmed by 5 bases and the J gene end by 1 base; junction bases not matched to a gene: 4. This sequence originates from a female donor in good health, serving as a control in a pregnancy study. Some clones in this sample may be carry-over from other donors' samples. This sequence joins TRBV4-3 and TRBJ2-7, with TRBD2 identical over 11 bases. The input for sequencing was PBMCs, taken in the first trimester of pregnancy. The CDR3 region is CASSTLAGGSYEQYF. Here the CDR3 DNA reads TGCGCCAGCAGCACGTTAGCGGGAGGGTCCTACGAGCAGTACTTC.